This T cell receptor beta chain is drawn from a study of cytomegalovirus exposure and HLA in healthy donors. Study context: In an earlier analysis, 95 million to 130 million unique TCR beta sequences were found from some 180 million T cells. Study findings and constraints: Per a later analysis, HLA-associated TCR beta chains showed more clonal expansion than other, equally common TCR beta chains.

Amplification used 60 Vbeta primers and 13 Jbeta primers. In the original processing: In a later analysis, the count reached 82 million or so unique TCR beta chains, with 9 million to 11 million shared. The protocol was immunoSEQ multiplex PCR, while the TCRdb copy is restricted to in-frame clones and leaves out a portion. From that table come the V and J calls and clone size; the DNA was used to work out D and trimming. The table has 200,000 to 250,000 clones, about 77% seen once; the top ten hold under 2%. Germline V lookup: CDR1 MNHEY, CDR2 SVGAGI. Trimming removed 4 bases from V and 8 bases from J; junction bases left unmatched: 10. CDR3 size: 15 residues. On this clone itself: The antigen remains undetermined.

The chain couples TRBV6-5 to TRBJ2-1; 8 positions agree with TRBD2. The TCR sequence derives from a woman aged 25 to 39 in good health and CMV-seronegative. The specimen sequenced was PBMCs. The CDR3 is CASSSGRSGRDEQFF. For the CDR3, the DNA is TGTGCCAGCAGTTCCGGTAGGAGCGGGAGAGATGAGCAGTTCTTC.